This TCR beta chain originates from a study of glioma-infiltrating T cells. Study-level points and caveats: Gliomas, especially low-grade, showed above-expected tissue-blood divergence; non-neoplastic patients showed below.

V was pared by 4 bases and J by 7 bases, with 13 bases between. The CDR3 is 13 residues long. The germline gives CDR1 SGHAT, CDR2 FQNNGV. This clonotype was picked up many times. Its antigen is as yet unknown. Using RNA template, CDR3s of TCR alpha and beta were amplified with iRepertoire arm-PCR. Using its own MiXCR run on the multiplex PCR reads, TCRdb lists one record per CDR3 protein. Of roughly 100,000 distinct CDR3 sequences listed, under 30% are singletons. This rearrangement joins TRBV11-2 to TRBJ1-2; D is uncertain. The receptor's source is a human donor with low-grade glioma or glioblastoma, undergoing nonglioma brain surgery, or in good health (not recorded which). The sample consisted of glioma tissue, nonneoplastic brain tissue, or PBMCs (not recorded which). The CDR3 loop is CASSSLRRSGYTF. The CDR3 region has the DNA TGTGCCAGCAGCTCCCTTCGACGGTCTGGCTACACCTTC.